These 15 T cell receptor beta chains originate from one sample sequenced in a study of cytomegalovirus exposure and HLA in healthy donors. With 60 Vbeta and 13 Jbeta primers, the PCR was carried out. Clones were read by immunoSEQ multiplex PCR, and TCRdb kept only the in-frame ones, dropping some. This table holds some 160,000 clones, roughly 80% found once. The sequenced sample consisted of PBMCs. The receptors here all came from a male donor in good health and CMV-seronegative.

V usage is TRBV7-2 and J usage is TRBJ1-3; tentatively, D is TRBD1 (6 bases). Trimming cost V 2 bases and J 0 bases, with 11 bases left between them. CDR3 length equals 16 residues. Germline V lookup: CDR1 SGHTA, CDR2 FQGNSA. CDR3 DNA sequence: TGTGCCAGCAGCTTAAAACGAGGGGGCTCTGGAAACACCATATATTTT. Its translation is CASSLKRGGSGNTIYF.

The V call is TRBV2, the J call TRBJ1-5; 12 positions agree with TRBD1. The length of the CDR3 is 16 residues. Germline V lookup: CDR1 SNHLY, CDR2 FYNNEI. Trimming removed 5 bases from V and 3 bases from J; junction bases left unmatched: 5. The CDR3 here is CASSLGQGANNQPQHF. The CDR3 nucleotides are TGTGCCAGCAGTTTGGGACAGGGGGCAAACAATCAGCCCCAGCATTTT. The whole variable domain, remainder taken from reference TRBV2 and TRBJ1-5, is EPEVTQTPSHQVTQMGQEVILRCVPISNHLYFYWYRQILGQKVEFLVSFYNNEISEKSEIFDDQFSVERPDGSNFTLKIRSTKLEDSAMYFCASSLGQGANNQPQHFGDGTRLSIL.

The V and J genes are TRBV6-5 and TRBJ2-5, with 9 positions matching TRBD1. The germline CDR1 and CDR2 sequences are MNHEY and SVGAGI. Trimming cost V 2 bases and J 5 bases; bases outside gene matches: 9. This CDR3 comprises 16 residues. The CDR3 DNA reads TGTGCCAGCAGTTACAGACCGGGACAGGGTTCGGAGACCCAGTACTTC. This translates into CASSYRPGQGSETQYF.

This sequence joins TRBV7-3 and TRBJ2-2, with 10 bases aligning to TRBD2. Germline V gene data show CDR1 as SGHTA and CDR2 as FQGTGA. There are 17 residues in the CDR3. The junction had 12 bases not matched to a gene; V was cut back by 5 bases and J by 6 bases. The CDR3 DNA follows: TGTGCCAGCAGCCCGATGCCGGGACTAGCGTCGTCCGGGGAGCTGTTTTTT. Translated, it gives CASSPMPGLASSGELFF.

The rearrangement joins TRBV5-1 to TRBJ2-5; 8 nucleotides line up with TRBD2. The trim removed 5 bases at V and 4 bases at J, leaving 10 bases unmatched. This CDR3 is 15 amino acids long. Per germline, CDR1 SGHRS and CDR2 YFSETQ. The CDR3 is CASRGSGSTGETQYF. CDR3 DNA sequence: TGCGCCAGCAGGGGGAGCGGGAGTACTGGAGAGACCCAGTACTTC.

DNA for the CDR3: TGTGCCAGCAGTCCCACAGGGGGCAATGAGCAGTTCTTC. Protein product: CASSPTGGNEQFF. The J gene is TRBJ2-1, the V gene TRBV6-5; TRBD1 matches 8 bases. There are 13 residues in the CDR3. V shed 5 bases and J 6 bases; nucleotides not matched to a gene: 3. CDR1 is MNHEY and CDR2 is SVGAGI in the germline V gene.

The chain's CDR3 is CASSQRLEADTQYF. In DNA, the CDR3 is TGTGCCAGCAGCCAAAGACTAGAGGCAGATACGCAGTATTTT. The chain has TRBV5-4 and TRBJ2-3; weak D call: TRBD2 (6 bases). CDR3 length: 14 residues. V lost 4 bases and J 4 bases, leaving 13 bases between the germline ends. Germline-derived CDR1 and CDR2 are SGHNT and YYREEE (reference sequence).

V and J are TRBV28 and TRBJ1-5; D is perhaps TRBD1 (6 bases). Trimming stripped 7 bases from V and 7 bases from J, with 11 bases between. Germline loops: CDR1 MDHEN, CDR2 SYDVKM. This CDR3 spans 12 amino acids. CDR3 in DNA: TGTGCCAGCATCACAGGGTTACAGCCCCAGCATTTT. This encodes CASITGLQPQHF.

To note about this clone: Other DNA sequences in the sample encode the same CDR3. V is TRBV28 and J is TRBJ2-7, with 10 bases aligning to TRBD2. Germline V gene data show CDR1 as MDHEN and CDR2 as SYDVKM. V lost 1 base and J lost 4; bases outside the gene matches: 10. The CDR3 is 17 amino acids. The CDR3 nucleotides are TGTGCCAGCAGTTTATCGTCTAGCGGGAGACATACGTACGAGCAGTACTTC. Translation gives CASSLSSSGRHTYEQYF.

J is TRBJ2-5 and V is TRBV6-5, with 8 bases that match TRBD2. The CDR3 loop spans 14 amino acids. Germline V lookup: CDR1 MNHEY, CDR2 SVGAGI. The junction had 7 bases not matched to a gene; V was cut back by 5 bases and J by 5 bases. In DNA, the CDR3 is TGTGCCAGCAGTCCTCGGGGGGGCCGGGAGACCCAGTACTTC. It specifies CASSPRGGRETQYF.

This clone was found once. V and J are TRBV10-3 and TRBJ2-3; 8 bases line up with TRBD2. Germline V gives CDR1 ENHRY, CDR2 SYGVKD. The ends lost 4 bases at V and 3 bases at J; junction bases unmatched: 3. This CDR3 comprises 14 residues. This chain's CDR3 is CAISVPSGTDTQYF. CDR3 sequence (DNA): TGTGCCATCAGTGTGCCTAGCGGGACAGATACGCAGTATTTT.

The chain joins TRBV5-1 to TRBJ1-2; 7 positions match TRBD1. Trimming at V came to 0 bases and at J to 9 bases, leaving 8 bases not matched to a gene. There are 14 residues in the CDR3. CDR1 is SGHRS and CDR2 is YFSETQ in the germline V gene. CDR3 in DNA: TGCGCCAGCAGCTTGGGACAGGGAGCCGATCGCTACACCTTC. Its translation: CASSLGQGADRYTF.

This chain connects TRBV21-1 to TRBJ1-4. TRBV21-1 corresponds to a pseudogene. CDR3 length equals 21 residues. The CDR3 DNA follows: TGTGCCAGCAGCAAAAAAGGAACGAAAATGGCCGGGACTCGGGTTAATGAAAAACTGTTTTTT. Encoded protein: CASSKKGTKMAGTRVNEKLFF.

The rearrangement uses TRBV14 and TRBJ1-4; TRBD1 matches at 7 bases. J gave up 4 bases and V 6 bases, and 14 bases lay outside the gene matches. The germline V gene has CDR1 SGHDN and CDR2 FVKESK. CDR3 size: 17 residues. This CDR3 is CASSRRTPGQFNEKLFF. The CDR3 DNA is TGTGCCAGCAGTCGAAGGACCCCGGGACAGTTTAATGAAAAACTGTTTTTT.

The chain recombines TRBV28 with TRBJ2-3; weak D call: TRBD2 (6 bases). From germline, CDR1 is MDHEN and CDR2 SYDVKM. V was trimmed by 8 bases and J by 6 bases, leaving 6 bases between them. This CDR3 region has 10 residues. The chain's CDR3 is CASGRDTQYF. CDR3 nucleotide sequence: TGTGCCAGCGGGAGGGATACGCAGTATTTT.